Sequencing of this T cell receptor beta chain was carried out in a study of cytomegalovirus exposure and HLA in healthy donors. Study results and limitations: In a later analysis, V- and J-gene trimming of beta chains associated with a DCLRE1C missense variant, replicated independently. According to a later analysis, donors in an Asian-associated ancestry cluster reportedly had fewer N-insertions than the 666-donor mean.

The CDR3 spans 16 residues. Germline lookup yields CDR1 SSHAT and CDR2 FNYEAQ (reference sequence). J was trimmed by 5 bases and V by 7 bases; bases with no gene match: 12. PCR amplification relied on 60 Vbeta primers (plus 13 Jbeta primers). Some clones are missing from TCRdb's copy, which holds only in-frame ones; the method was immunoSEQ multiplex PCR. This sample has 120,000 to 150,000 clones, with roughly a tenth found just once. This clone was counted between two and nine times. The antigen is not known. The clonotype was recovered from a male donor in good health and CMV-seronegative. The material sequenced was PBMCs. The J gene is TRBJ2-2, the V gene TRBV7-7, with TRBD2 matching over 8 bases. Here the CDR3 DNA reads TGTGCCAGCACCCCAGGGGCGGGAGGCGGTACCGGGGAGCTGTTTTTT. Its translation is CASTPGAGGGTGELFF.